The TCR beta chain described here comes from a study of cytomegalovirus exposure and HLA in healthy donors (dated by TCRdb to 2016 to 2017). Context from the whole study: An earlier analysis of roughly 610 of the donors reported about 260 Gb of sequence data and 117 million unique TCR beta sequences obtained from 180 million or so T cells. About 280 gigabases of sequencing data and 91 million or so unique TCR sequences made up an early release that covered under 750 HLA-typed donors. Of the 350 to 400 genotyped donors, 65% to 90% fell in the genetic ancestry cluster associated with self-reported Caucasian donors. The study aimed to test whether signatures of past pathogen exposure could be identified by cataloging public T cell receptors. Using immunosequencing, the study profiled T cell repertoires from 500 to 800 subjects and related those repertoires to cytomegalovirus serostatus. Besides the first cohort of around 670 subjects, a separate validation cohort made up of 120 different subjects was used. To predict cytomegalovirus infection status, the study combined high-throughput TCR immunosequencing, statistical association of individual TCRs with disease status, and machine learning. A later analysis re-analyzed previously published TCR beta repertoires from about 730 donors and added high-resolution HLA genotyping to study TCR occurrence patterns. Rather than drawing on any new phenotypic data, the later analysis identified candidate immune exposures from TCR beta sequences and the way those sequences occurred across donors. An earlier analysis of 587 of the donors used high-throughput TCR beta sequencing to judge whether each TCR beta V gene segment behaved as functional or pseudogenic. Donor age, sex, ethnicity and CMV serostatus were compiled together with the repertoire data. In a later genetic analysis, genome-wide SNP genotypes for about 60% of the 666 donors were used, and that subset was treated as a discovery cohort. All discovery cohort repertoires had been generated using a single sequencing platform. HLA typing included class I and class II loci at four-digit resolution. Typing coverage differed by locus: A, B, C, DRB1 and DQB1 were typed in roughly 620-630 donors, DQA1 in about 560, DPA1 in around 610, and DPB1 in roughly 450. Five DR-DQ haplotypes were handled as single units for association and clustering, since linkage in the cohort was strong. Among about 410 genotyped donors of the cohort, an average of approximately 240,000 unique TCR beta nucleotide sequences was sequenced per donor, of which roughly 17% were non-productive. General study outcomes and caveats: Strong co-occurrence of HLA alleles, especially DR and DQ, made assigning TCR associations to individual alleles difficult. Correlated functional status among segregating V segments might reflect linkage disequilibrium, but an unknown experimental factor could not be ruled out. Most TCR sequences were seen in very few donors, while some public TCRs were found in many individuals. In a later analysis, HLA-associated TCR beta chains showed more clonal expansion and lower generation probabilities than non-associated chains that were equally common. The 87-base-pair reads could not distinguish some IMGT-functional V segments, including TRBV6-2 and TRBV6-3, so those segments were excluded. An association between a missense DCLRE1C variant and V-gene and J-gene trimming of TCR beta chains was found in a later genetic analysis and replicated in an independent cohort. In an earlier analysis of about 540 of the donors, most TCR beta V segments were observed in productive rearrangements about 87% or about 30% of the time, broadly matching IMGT annotations. Specific HLA alleles were associated with 15,000 to 20,000 TCR beta sequences at a false discovery rate of 0.05 in a later analysis. HLA typing was unavailable for some donors at each locus, so association tests used only the typed subset. A later analysis found that TCR association rates varied across HLA loci, with DRB1 alleles showing the most associated TCRs and HLA-C alleles the fewest. Several of the top co-occurrence clusters appeared to be linked to parvovirus B19, influenza, CMV and Epstein-Barr virus, according to a later analysis. Roughly uniform sequencing depth across donors was assumed in presence/absence analyses, although this assumption may not hold. The only immune exposure information available for the cohort was CMV serostatus. According to the authors, the approach could potentially be generalized to other disease states and immunological phenotypes. Compared with the approximately 670-donor mean, donors in an Asian-associated ancestry cluster had fewer N-insertions in productive TCRs, according to a later genetic analysis. In the study, about 150 TCR beta chains were listed as associated with cytomegalovirus. A further reported finding was that TCR beta sequences accurately predicted the HLA-A and HLA-B alleles for most subjects in the first cohort. A few of the identified cytomegalovirus-associated TCR beta chains were confirmed in vitro to be specific for cytomegalovirus antigens. The classifier was reported to diagnose cytomegalovirus status with high specificity and sensitivity in both the original and validation cohorts. The cohort was sequenced for TCR beta chains only, and without alpha or paired-chain data the features that could be detected were limited. A group of highly shared sequence variants was considered likely to be a technical artifact of the sequencing pipeline. Approximately 18 rarely observed V segments, including chromosome 9 orphons, were excluded from the earlier analysis of approximately 500 of the donors because counts were too low. Most CMV-associated TCR beta chains appeared to be HLA-restricted in a later analysis, and the HLA associations seemed to be driven largely by CMV exposure.

The cohort consisted of some 730 healthy bone marrow donors. At the time of sampling, every cohort member was nominally healthy, though immune exposures that went unrecorded were likely present. The donor was CMV seronegative and was included in the group of a few hundred seronegative cohort members. A peripheral blood sample was collected from each donor, and TCR beta sequencing was performed on peripheral blood mononuclear cells. The Qiagen DNeasy Blood Extraction Kit was used to extract genomic DNA from the blood cell samples. The library came from the immunoSEQ multiplex PCR assay. For the multiplex PCR, a mixture combining 60 forward primers for TCR Vbeta segments and 13 reverse primers for TCR Jbeta segments was used. The CDR3 region of rearranged TCR beta genes was amplified from genomic DNA by a multiplex PCR assay. On the Illumina HiSeq System, the amplified TCR beta libraries were sequenced as 87-base-pair reads. The authors' analysis ran thus. In a later analysis, some 80 million unique TCR beta chains were counted across the 650 to 750 repertoires, and roughly 9.9 million of these chains were shared by at least two donors. Raw reads were error-corrected and collapsed into unique sequences by a nearest-neighbor algorithm in which closely related sequences were merged to remove PCR and sequencing errors. V, D and J gene segments were assigned by aligning CDR3 sequences to IMGT reference sequences. Each retained sequence needed at least a six-nucleotide match to both a V gene segment and a J gene segment. A rearrangement was called productive if the CDR3 had no stop codons and remained in frame with V and J, and every other rearrangement was called non-productive. Following IMGT convention, CDR3 was defined as the stretch from the second conserved V-encoded cysteine up to the conserved J-encoded phenylalanine. Sequences without an unambiguous match to a single V gene segment were excluded from the earlier analysis of 587 of the donors. In an earlier analysis of several hundred of the donors, a V segment was called functional when productive rearrangements were above 56.7%, and segregating when the standard deviation between donors exceeded 5%. A statistical classification framework was developed to diagnose cytomegalovirus status using the catalog of TCR beta chain sequences. A later analysis assigned V and J genes by comparing TCR nucleotide sequences with IMGT/GENE-DB human TR gene sequences. In a later analysis, CDR3 sequences and most-parsimonious VDJ recombination scenarios were assigned using the TCRdist pipeline. A later analysis defined each TCR beta chain by its CDR3 amino acid sequence plus V-gene family, and excluded reads lacking a unique V-gene family. A later analysis removed 500 to 650 highly shared, low-generation-probability nucleotide sequences to deal with suspected cross-contamination and a sequencing artifact. In a later analysis, a clonal expansion index was calculated for each public chain from normalized within-repertoire ranks of inferred template counts. In a later analysis, generation probabilities were computed using a VDJ recombination model fitted to out-of-frame rearrangements, and the results were checked against IGoR. A later analysis scored TCR-TCR, TCR-HLA and TCR-CMV co-occurrence with hypergeometric tests, applying a repertoire-size bias correction to TCR pairs. False discovery rates were estimated in a later analysis by permuting HLA or CMV assignments 20 times. In a later analysis, co-occurring TCRs were grouped using DBSCAN, with TCRdist sequence similarity added in when clustering inside HLA-allele-positive subsets. Repertoires with fewer than 30,000 or more than 120,000 public chains were left out of co-occurrence clustering, as were a handful of repertoires with anomalous nucleotide sharing. The table comes from immuneACCESS by way of TCRdb, which keeps in-frame sequences with V and J called. Part of the clones is missing from these tables; in studies checked, under half for an unresolved V gene and the rest for unknown reasons. V and J calls and clone size are given by that table; D and trimming were obtained from the DNA. The sample table contains 250,000 to 350,000 clones; only one count was recorded for roughly 89% of them. The top ten clones comprise approximately 2.4% of the sample.

This clone occurred once. Its antigen is unknown. One base away there is no much larger clone; base qualities are not given. V sheds 4 bases and J sheds 8 bases, leaving 5 bases between their ends. The germline V gene yields MGHDK for CDR1 and SYGVNS for CDR2. The CDR3 measures 11 amino acids from cysteine to phenylalanine. Only the CDR3 DNA is retained, 33 bases long and in frame from the first base. The V and J segments used are TRBV25-1 and TRBJ1-4; a confident D gene designation cannot be given. The sequence was obtained from a woman between 18 and 29 years old in good health and CMV-seronegative. Sequencing input: PBMCs. The CDR3 amino acid sequence is: CASSVTEKLFF. In nucleotide form, the sequence is TGTGCCAGCAGTGTGACAGAAAAACTGTTTTTT. The entire variable domain, with the stretches around the CDR3 drawn from the reference TRBV25-1 and TRBJ1-4 proteins, is EADIYQTPRYLVIGTGKKITLECSQTMGHDKMYWYQQDPGMELHLIHYSYGVNSTEKGDLSSESTVSRIRTEHFPLTLESARPSHTSQYLCASSVTEKLFFGSGTQLSVL.